These T cell receptor beta chains were read from a single sample in a study of PD-L1 blockade in urothelial cancer. Some clones are missing from TCRdb's copy, which holds only in-frame ones; the method was immunoSEQ multiplex PCR. The sample contains approximately 38,000 clones, approximately 86% of which appear only once. Source: PBMCs, taken around atezolizumab (anti-PD-L1) treatment. The source of these receptors is a man between 60 and 75 years old with urothelial cancer. The CDR3 runs from the conserved cysteine through the conserved F or W. The D gene is left open where the match is weak. Clone sizes are given selectively: once, few, many, or a class where the clone is expanded.

size: .; length: 14; J: TRBJ1-1; D: .; V: TRBV5-1; CDR3: CASSPPGTGTEAFF; DNA: TGCGCCAGCAGCCCACCGGGTACTGGCACTGAAGCTTTCTTT
size: few; length: 16; J: TRBJ1-6; D: TRBD1; V: TRBV18; CDR3: CASSPTPGQHNSPLHF; DNA: TGTGCCAGCTCACCAACACCGGGACAGCATAATTCACCCCTCCACTTT
size: .; length: 14; J: TRBJ1-4; D: .; V: TRBV5-1; CDR3: CASSLWAPKGELFF; DNA: TGCGCCAGCAGCTTGTGGGCCCCAAAAGGGGAACTGTTTTTT
size: .; length: 14; J: TRBJ2-7; D: .; V: TRBV27; CDR3: CASSFGDSSYEQYF; DNA: TGTGCCAGCAGTTTTGGCGACAGCTCCTACGAGCAGTATTTC
size: once; length: 16; J: TRBJ2-2; D: TRBD2; V: TRBV19; CDR3: CASSMLGGRITGELFF; DNA: TGTGCCAGTAGTATGTTAGGCGGGAGGATCACCGGGGAGCTGTTTTTT
size: .; length: 19; J: TRBJ2-7; D: .; V: TRBV21-1; CDR3: CASSSKAGASSGRAYEQYF; DNA: TGTGCCAGCAGCAGCAAAGCAGGGGCCTCTAGCGGGAGGGCCTACGAGCAGTACTTC
size: few; length: 18; J: TRBJ2-1; D: TRBD2; V: TRBV28; CDR3: CASLTSGGPPSSYNEQFF; DNA: TGTGCCAGCTTGACTAGCGGGGGGCCCCCATCCTCCTACAATGAGCAGTTCTTC
size: few; length: 16; J: TRBJ1-5; D: TRBD1; V: TRBV7-2; CDR3: CASSLRRGDSNQPQHF; DNA: TGTGCCAGCAGCTTGCGCAGGGGGGATAGCAATCAGCCCCAGCATTTT
size: .; length: 18; J: TRBJ2-5; D: .; V: TRBV4-3; CDR3: CASSQQLTVSSVGETQYF; DNA: TGCGCCAGCAGCCAACAGTTGACAGTTTCTTCGGTTGGGGAGACCCAGTACTTC
size: .; length: 14; J: TRBJ2-4; D: .; V: TRBV5-6; CDR3: CASSSTGVKNIQYF; DNA: TGTGCCAGCAGCTCGACCGGGGTCAAAAACATTCAGTACTTC
size: .; length: 11; J: TRBJ1-2; D: .; V: TRBV29-1; CDR3: CSVGRVEGYTF; DNA: TGCAGCGTTGGCAGGGTAGAGGGCTACACCTTC
size: .; length: 15; J: TRBJ1-4; D: .; V: TRBV7-2; CDR3: CASSGDWVYNEKLFF; DNA: TGTGCCAGCAGCGGAGACTGGGTGTATAATGAAAAACTGTTTTTT
size: .; length: 13; J: TRBJ1-5; D: .; V: TRBV7-2; CDR3: CASTPGGREPQHF; DNA: TGTGCCAGCACGCCGGGGGGGCGAGAGCCCCAGCATTTT
size: .; length: 14; J: TRBJ1-1; D: .; V: TRBV29-1; CDR3: CSADEGHPNTEAFF; DNA: TGCAGTGCCGACGAGGGACACCCGAACACTGAAGCTTTCTTT
size: .; length: 12; J: TRBJ2-2; D: .; V: TRBV6-1; CDR3: CASTRVTGELFF; DNA: TGTGCCAGCACTCGGGTCACCGGGGAGCTGTTTTTT
size: once; length: 16; J: TRBJ2-1; D: TRBD2; V: TRBV4-3; CDR3: CASSQRLAGGQDEQFF; DNA: TGCGCCAGCAGCCAACGACTAGCGGGGGGGCAGGATGAGCAGTTCTTC
size: .; length: 15; J: TRBJ1-4; D: TRBD1; V: TRBV28; CDR3: CASTPGGQAYEKLFF; DNA: TGTGCCAGCACTCCGGGGGGACAGGCTTATGAAAAACTGTTTTTT
size: .; length: 18; J: TRBJ1-6; D: .; V: TRBV14; CDR3: CASSRSGHPGQQDSPLHF; DNA: TGTGCCAGCAGCCGCTCAGGGCACCCAGGACAGCAGGATTCACCCCTCCACTTT
size: .; length: 16; J: TRBJ2-3; D: TRBD1; V: TRBV4-3; CDR3: CASSQDGQGLTDTQYF; DNA: TGCGCCAGCAGCCAAGATGGACAGGGACTCACAGATACGCAGTATTTT
size: .; length: 15; J: TRBJ1-1; D: .; V: TRBV2; CDR3: CASSAGGGGNTEAFF; DNA: TGTGCCAGCAGCGCTGGGGGGGGTGGTAACACTGAAGCTTTCTTT
size: .; length: 16; J: TRBJ2-3; D: TRBD2; V: TRBV27; CDR3: CASTYRLAGATDTQYF; DNA: TGTGCCAGCACCTATAGACTAGCGGGGGCCACAGATACGCAGTATTTT
size: .; length: 16; J: TRBJ2-5; D: TRBD1; V: TRBV7-2; CDR3: CASSLFARGLGETQYF; DNA: TGTGCCAGCAGCTTATTTGCCAGGGGGCTGGGGGAGACCCAGTACTTC
size: .; length: 17; J: TRBJ2-1; D: TRBD1; V: TRBV2; CDR3: CASNGDRVSFSYNEQFF; DNA: TGTGCCAGCAACGGTGACAGGGTATCTTTCTCCTACAATGAGCAGTTCTTC
size: .; length: 15; J: TRBJ1-1; D: .; V: TRBV7-2; CDR3: CASSLARAHNTEAFF; DNA: TGTGCCAGCAGCTTAGCCAGGGCTCATAACACTGAAGCTTTCTTT
size: .; length: 15; J: TRBJ1-2; D: TRBD1; V: TRBV2; CDR3: CASASRTGSFYGYTF; DNA: TGTGCCAGCGCTTCAAGGACAGGGTCATTCTATGGCTACACCTTC
size: .; length: 16; J: TRBJ2-7; D: TRBD2; V: TRBV7-8; CDR3: CASSRRMAGDRYEQYF; DNA: TGTGCCAGCAGCCGGAGGATGGCGGGAGATCGATATGAGCAGTACTTC
size: .; length: 14; J: TRBJ2-5; D: TRBD2; V: TRBV11-2; CDR3: CASSFSGRGETQYF; DNA: TGTGCCAGCAGCTTCAGCGGGAGGGGTGAGACCCAGTACTTC
size: .; length: 14; J: TRBJ2-7; D: .; V: TRBV5-5; CDR3: CASSSFEKTYEQYF; DNA: TGTGCCAGCAGTTCCTTTGAGAAGACCTACGAGCAGTACTTC
size: .; length: 19; J: TRBJ2-3; D: TRBD2; V: TRBV9; CDR3: CASSVAASGGQTSTDTQYF; DNA: TGTGCCAGCAGCGTAGCGGCTAGCGGGGGACAAACTAGCACAGATACGCAGTATTTT
size: .; length: 13; J: TRBJ1-1; D: TRBD1; V: TRBV6-5; CDR3: CASSLGEQGRAFF; DNA: TGTGCCAGCAGTCTAGGGGAACAGGGGCGAGCTTTCTTT
size: .; length: 13; J: TRBJ2-2; D: .; V: TRBV7-8; CDR3: CASSSRVAGELFF; DNA: TGTGCCAGCAGCTCCAGGGTCGCCGGGGAGCTGTTTTTT
size: .; length: 15; J: TRBJ2-3; D: .; V: TRBV6-1; CDR3: CASSEQRRGTDTQYF; DNA: TGTGCCAGCAGTGAACAGCGGCGAGGCACAGATACGCAGTATTTT
size: once; length: 12; J: TRBJ1-1; D: .; V: TRBV18; CDR3: CASSRDTTEAFF; DNA: TGTGCCAGCTCACGGGACACCACTGAAGCTTTCTTT
size: few; length: 14; J: TRBJ1-5; D: .; V: TRBV19; CDR3: CASSIGTGNQPQHF; DNA: TGTGCCAGTAGTATAGGGACAGGCAATCAGCCCCAGCATTTT
size: .; length: 14; J: TRBJ2-1; D: .; V: TRBV10-3; CDR3: CAISALGSRGEQFF; DNA: TGTGCCATCAGTGCGTTAGGCAGCCGAGGCGAGCAGTTCTTC
size: .; length: 14; J: TRBJ1-5; D: TRBD1; V: TRBV6-5; CDR3: CASSRTGIHQPQHF; DNA: TGTGCCAGCAGCCGGACAGGGATTCATCAGCCCCAGCATTTT
size: .; length: 18; J: TRBJ2-7; D: TRBD2; V: TRBV18; CDR3: CASSIAGVASLVVSEQYF; DNA: TGTGCCAGCTCTATAGCGGGAGTTGCCTCCTTAGTCGTTAGCGAGCAGTACTTC
size: once; length: 15; J: TRBJ2-7; D: TRBD2; V: TRBV11-2; CDR3: CASSLVASGSYEQYF; DNA: TGTGCCAGCAGCCTGGTAGCTAGCGGGAGCTACGAGCAGTACTTC
size: .; length: 15; J: TRBJ2-1; D: TRBD2; V: TRBV19; CDR3: CASLSGTSGYNEQFF; DNA: TGTGCCAGCCTATCGGGGACTAGCGGCTACAATGAGCAGTTCTTC
size: once; length: 15; J: TRBJ1-5; D: .; V: TRBV2; CDR3: CASSEGGSHNQPQHF; DNA: TGTGCCAGCAGTGAAGGGGGCAGTCACAATCAGCCCCAGCATTTT
size: .; length: 18; J: TRBJ2-6; D: TRBD2; V: TRBV7-9; CDR3: CASSSGLAGRSGANVLTF; DNA: TGTGCCAGCAGCTCAGGACTAGCGGGCAGATCTGGGGCCAACGTCCTGACTTTC
size: .; length: 16; J: TRBJ2-2; D: TRBD2; V: TRBV2; CDR3: CASRLLAGGWTGELFF; DNA: TGTGCCAGCAGACTACTAGCGGGGGGATGGACCGGGGAGCTGTTTTTT
size: .; length: 11; J: TRBJ2-1; D: .; V: TRBV10-3; CDR3: CAISASNEQFF; DNA: TGTGCCATCAGTGCCTCCAATGAGCAGTTCTTC
size: .; length: 13; J: TRBJ1-1; D: .; V: TRBV30; CDR3: CAWSQTMNTEAFF; DNA: TGTGCCTGGAGTCAGACAATGAACACTGAAGCTTTCTTT
size: .; length: 15; J: TRBJ1-5; D: .; V: TRBV18; CDR3: CASSPLGQRNQPQHF; DNA: TGTGCCAGCTCACCACTTGGACAGCGCAATCAGCCCCAGCATTTT
size: .; length: 12; J: TRBJ1-2; D: TRBD1; V: TRBV30; CDR3: CARFQGAGGYTF; DNA: TGTGCCAGATTCCAGGGGGCGGGAGGCTACACCTTC
size: .; length: 16; J: TRBJ2-5; D: .; V: TRBV5-4; CDR3: CASSRVHSGGGETQYF; DNA: TGTGCCAGCAGCCGAGTCCATTCCGGGGGTGGGGAGACCCAGTACTTC
size: .; length: 13; J: TRBJ2-7; D: .; V: TRBV21-1; CDR3: CASWVRGFHEQYF; DNA: TGTGCCAGCTGGGTCAGGGGGTTCCACGAGCAGTACTTC
size: few; length: 15; J: TRBJ2-1; D: TRBD2; V: TRBV7-2; CDR3: CASSRAGESYNEQFF; DNA: TGTGCCAGCAGCAGAGCGGGGGAGAGCTACAATGAGCAGTTCTTC
size: .; length: 15; J: TRBJ2-1; D: TRBD2; V: TRBV7-3; CDR3: CASSRGASGGYEQFF; DNA: TGTGCCAGCAGCAGAGGGGCTAGCGGGGGCTATGAGCAGTTCTTC
size: .; length: 14; J: TRBJ2-7; D: .; V: TRBV6-5; CDR3: CASSSSGSAWEQYF; DNA: TGTGCCAGCAGTTCCTCCGGGTCAGCTTGGGAGCAGTACTTC
size: .; length: 15; J: TRBJ1-1; D: .; V: TRBV7-6; CDR3: CASSPTGKPNTEAFF; DNA: TGTGCCAGCAGCCCGACAGGCAAGCCCAACACTGAAGCTTTCTTT
size: .; length: 12; J: TRBJ1-6; D: .; V: TRBV6-1; CDR3: CASSFSLSPLHF; DNA: TGTGCCAGCAGTTTTTCGTTGTCACCCCTCCACTTT
size: .; length: 14; J: TRBJ1-4; D: .; V: TRBV19; CDR3: CASSTGGLGEKLFF; DNA: TGTGCCAGTAGTACCGGGGGATTAGGGGAAAAACTGTTTTTT
size: .; length: 18; J: TRBJ1-2; D: TRBD1; V: TRBV7-8; CDR3: CASSSRPRDREGSRGYTF; DNA: TGTGCCAGCAGCTCCCGACCTAGGGACAGGGAGGGATCGCGGGGCTACACCTTC